This record looks at one T cell receptor (beta chain) sequence and its context. In its sample, this clonotype was seen a few times. The antigen it recognizes is unknown. One base away there is no much larger clone; base qualities are not given. V loses 3 bases, J loses 5 bases, and the germline ends lie 8 bases apart. The CDR3 runs 12 amino acids, cysteine and phenylalanine included. Left in the record is the CDR3 DNA by itself, 36 bases read in frame from the first base. For CDR1 and CDR2, the germline V gene (reference sequence) lists SEHNR and FQNEAQ. The data were taken from a study of T-cell reconstitution after alpha-beta-depleted transplantation in children listed by TCRdb under 2016. Some background on the complete study: Using TCR repertoire profiling, the study followed T-cell immune reconstitution in a quantitative way in children after TCRalphabeta/CD19-depleted allogeneic hematopoietic cell transplantation.

The library was produced with PCR. The sequencer listed for this sample is Illumina HiSeq 2500. Molecular barcoding was employed in the preparation of TCR libraries, with unique molecular identifiers being used to normalize TCRbeta repertoire quantification. In-frame beta chains were kept once TCRdb had trimmed the public reads at Q25 with fastp and called clones with MiXCR. Entries that share a CDR3 protein sequence are merged under the most common genes and DNA. The sample table records about 370,000 distinct CDR3 sequences; just over 20% of these occur just once. The ten largest clonotypes hold 3.8% of the sample.

The sample was PBMCs from the stem cell graft donor, taken from the stem cell graft. This clonotype was sampled from a human donor who donated a stem cell graft to a child with acute myeloid leukemia. This chain is built from TRBV7-9 and TRBJ2-7; TRBD1 is perhaps the D gene, given 5 matching bases. The DNA sequence follows: TGTGCCAGCAGCTTGGGGCGAGACGAGCAGTACTTC. It codes for CASSLGRDEQYF.